The 29 T cell receptor beta chains below were found in one sample sequenced in a study of cytomegalovirus exposure and HLA in healthy donors. The PCR had 60 Vbeta and 13 Jbeta primers. Assay used: immunoSEQ multiplex PCR; TCRdb lists only in-frame clones, some missing. The top ten hold 1.3% of the sample, which has 200,000 to 250,000 clones, roughly 84% seen once. The sample taken for sequencing was PBMCs. These receptors all stem from a human donor in good health.

CDR3 loop: CAIPGAQDPDSNTGELFF. The CDR3 DNA follows: TGTGCCATCCCAGGGGCACAGGACCCAGATTCGAACACCGGGGAGCTGTTTTTT. The gene calls are TRBV10-3 and TRBJ2-2; possible D gene TRBD1, 6 bases. Germline loops: CDR1 ENHRY, CDR2 SYGVKD. The CDR3 has 18 amino acids. V was pared by 8 bases and J by 0 bases, with 22 bases between.

This clone has a handful of counts. This sequence joins TRBV28 and TRBJ1-2; 7 bases line up with TRBD1. This CDR3 spans 14 amino acids. Looked up from germline, CDR1 is MDHEN and CDR2 is SYDVKM. Trimming at V came to 6 bases and at J to 1 base, leaving 5 bases not matched to a gene. As DNA, the CDR3 is TGTGCCAGCAGGAACAGGGGAAGTAACTATGGCTACACCTTC. Amino acids: CASRNRGSNYGYTF.

J is TRBJ1-1 and V is TRBV7-8, with unresolved D. The CDR3 runs 13 residues. Trimming stripped 3 bases from V and 1 base from J, with 6 bases between. Germline CDR1 is SGHVS and CDR2 is FQNEAQ. DNA for the CDR3: TGTGCCAGCAGCTTCGGAGCGAACACTGAAGCTTTCTTT. It encodes CASSFGANTEAFF.

The chain employs TRBV11-2 and TRBJ2-1; 10 bases are shared with TRBD2. V was clipped by 3 bases and J by 5 bases; unmatched bases: 7. Germline V gene sequence: CDR1 SGHAT, CDR2 FQNNGV. The CDR3 runs 16 residues. CDR3 nucleotide sequence: TGTGCCAGCAGCTTCCCCGCTAGCGGGAGAAACAATGAGCAGTTCTTC. Encoded protein: CASSFPASGRNNEQFF.

The chain joins TRBV27 to TRBJ2-3; D not resolved. The germline V and J ends were trimmed by 8 bases and 0 bases, with 9 bases remaining between them. The germline V gene has CDR1 MNHEY and CDR2 SMNVEV (reference sequence). The CDR3 is 13 residues long. As DNA, the CDR3 is TGTGCCAGCGGCCAAAAAAGCACAGATACGCAGTATTTT. Protein sequence: CASGQKSTDTQYF.

The V call is TRBV29-1, the J call TRBJ2-5; D uncertain. The V and J ends lost 3 bases and 5 bases respectively, with 7 bases between them. CDR1 and CDR2 (germline): SQVTM, ANQGSEA. The CDR3 length is 11 residues. CDR3 DNA sequence: TGCAGCGTTGATGGCAGGGAGACCCAGTACTTC. It specifies CSVDGRETQYF.

The rearrangement uses TRBV6-1 and TRBJ2-7, with 10 bases identical to TRBD1. Germline lookup yields CDR1 MNHNS and CDR2 SASEGT. J was trimmed by 3 bases and V by 0 bases; bases with no gene match: 5. This CDR3 is 16 amino acids long. The CDR3 sequence: CASSEATTGGVYEQYF. The CDR3 coding sequence is TGTGCCAGCAGTGAAGCTACGACAGGGGGCGTCTACGAGCAGTACTTC.

Only a few counts were recorded for this clone. The rearrangement joins TRBV28 to TRBJ2-5; 9 bases match TRBD2. The CDR3 spans 14 residues. Looked up from germline, CDR1 is MDHEN and CDR2 is SYDVKM. J gave up 4 bases and V 8 bases, and 8 bases lay outside the gene matches. CDR3 in amino acids: CASGAGGRIETQYF. DNA of the CDR3: TGTGCCAGCGGGGCGGGGGGGCGGATAGAGACCCAGTACTTC.

The chain employs TRBV2 and TRBJ2-7, with 10 bases fitting TRBD2. Per the germline V gene, CDR1 is SNHLY and CDR2 is FYNNEI. V lost 3 bases to trimming and J lost 0 bases; unmatched junction nucleotides: 5. This CDR3 is 16 amino acids long. CDR3 coding DNA: TGTGCCAGCAGTGAGCGGACTAGCGGTAACTCCTACGAGCAGTACTTC. As protein: CASSERTSGNSYEQYF.

The V call is TRBV7-2, the J call TRBJ2-7; 7 bases match TRBD2. Germline CDR1 and CDR2: SGHTA and FQGNSA. This CDR3 spans 16 amino acids. V gave up 3 bases and J gave up 2 bases; unmatched junction bases: 10. CDR3 protein: CASSLQASGMTYEQYF. The CDR3 region has the DNA TGTGCCAGCAGCTTGCAGGCTAGCGGTATGACCTACGAGCAGTACTTC.

This sequence joins TRBV7-2 and TRBJ2-3; 7 bases agree with TRBD1. V was pared by 1 base and J by 0 bases, with 4 bases of the junction left unmatched. The germline gives CDR1 SGHTA, CDR2 FQGNSA. This CDR3 is built from 16 residues. The CDR3 sequence is CASSLGADRSTDTQYF. The CDR3 nucleotides are TGTGCCAGCAGCTTAGGGGCGGACAGGAGCACAGATACGCAGTATTTT.

The chain is built from TRBV4-1 and TRBJ2-1; D is possibly TRBD1 (6 bases). Germline lookup yields CDR1 MGHRA and CDR2 YSYEKL. Trimming shortened V by 4 bases and J by 3 bases, and 22 bases separated the two germline ends. This CDR3 has 18 amino acids. The CDR3: CASSRSLGLQGSYNEQFF. The CDR3 DNA reads TGCGCCAGCAGCCGGAGTTTAGGCTTACAGGGAAGCTACAATGAGCAGTTCTTC.

This clone was seen a single time. In DNA, the CDR3 is TGTGCCAGCACCAAGGACAGGGAGGAATTAGCCAAAAACATTCAGTACTTC. This codes for CASTKDREELAKNIQYF. This sequence joins TRBV28 and TRBJ2-4; 8 nucleotides agree with TRBD1. CDR3 length: 17 residues. Losses at the gene ends were 7 bases for V and 0 bases for J; bases not matched to a gene: 11. Per germline, CDR1 MDHEN and CDR2 SYDVKM.

The chain carries TRBV5-4 and TRBJ2-6; perhaps TRBD2 as D (5 bases). V lost 4 bases, J lost 1 base, and 15 bases lay in between. The germline gives CDR1 SGHNT, CDR2 YYREEE (reference sequence). This CDR3 comprises 17 residues. This CDR3 reads CASSLDRLASGANVLTF. In nucleotides, the CDR3 is TGTGCCAGCAGCCTTGATCGTCTAGCTTCTGGGGCCAACGTCCTGACTTTC. Complete variable domain (other parts from reference TRBV5-4 and TRBJ2-6): ETGVTQSPTHLIKTRGQQVTLRCSSQSGHNTVSWYQQALGQGPQFIFQYYREEENGRGNFPPRFSGLQFPNYSSELNVNALELDDSALYLCASSLDRLASGANVLTFGAGSRLTVL.

This rearrangement joins TRBV7-9 to TRBJ2-5; TRBD2 agrees at 13 bases. The CDR3 runs to 16 residues. Trimming at V came to 2 bases and at J to 5 bases, leaving 5 bases not matched to a gene. The germline V gene encodes CDR1 SEHNR and CDR2 FQNEAQ (reference sequence). CDR3 sequence (DNA): TGTGCCAGCAGCTTACGGACTAGCGGGAGAGGCGAGACCCAGTACTTC. Encoded protein: CASSLRTSGRGETQYF.

CDR3 sequence: CATSRDIGRERNEQFF. The CDR3 bases are TGTGCCACCAGCAGAGATATCGGGCGGGAAAGGAATGAGCAGTTCTTC. The rearrangement joins TRBV15 to TRBJ2-1; possibly TRBD2 for D (6 bases). The V gene lost 0 bases and the J gene lost 7 bases, with 16 bases spanning the gap. Germline V gene lookup returns CDR1 LNHNV and CDR2 YYDKDF (reference sequence). The CDR3 covers 16 residues.

This chain links TRBV5-6 with TRBJ2-7; D perhaps matches TRBD1 (6 bases). The V end was cut by 3 bases, the J end by 4 bases, with 14 bases between. The germline CDR1 and CDR2 sequences are SGHDT and YYEEEE. CDR3 length: 14 residues. The CDR3 is CASSSDSYYYEQYF. The CDR3 nucleotides read TGTGCCAGCAGCTCGGACAGTTATTATTACGAGCAGTACTTC.

The rearrangement joins TRBV18 to TRBJ2-3; 9 nucleotides align to TRBD2. There are 15 residues in the CDR3. Trimming at V came to 2 bases and at J to 4 bases, leaving 4 bases not matched to a gene. Germline CDR1 KGHSH, CDR2 LQKENI. The CDR3 here is CASSPLREGPDTQYF. The CDR3, as DNA: TGTGCCAGCTCACCATTGCGGGAGGGCCCAGATACGCAGTATTTT.

The CDR3 protein is CASSRTGGWSGLAYEQYF. CDR3 nucleotides: TGTGCCAGCAGTAGGACAGGGGGTTGGTCTGGATTGGCCTACGAGCAGTACTTC. The chain employs TRBV7-2 and TRBJ2-5, with 10 nucleotides matching TRBD1. Near its end, the DNA agrees better with TRBJ2-7, so the J call may be wrong. The CDR3 covers 18 residues. Per germline, CDR1 SGHTA and CDR2 FQGNSA.

The rearrangement links TRBV7-6 to TRBJ2-3; TRBD1 matches 7 bases. From germline, CDR1 is SGHVS and CDR2 FNYEAQ. The CDR3 is 16 amino acids. Losses at the gene ends were 4 bases for V and 1 base for J; bases not matched to a gene: 8. The CDR3 here is CASSSTLTGGTDTQYF. Here the CDR3 DNA reads TGTGCCAGCAGCTCAACCCTAACAGGGGGCACAGATACGCAGTATTTT.

V and J are TRBV18 and TRBJ2-7; D may be TRBD1 (6 bases). Germline loops: CDR1 KGHSH, CDR2 LQKENI. The CDR3 extends over 13 amino acids. Trimming pared 4 bases from V and 3 bases from J, leaving 10 bases between. CDR3 coding DNA: TGTGCCAGCTCACTCTTGGACAGCTACGAGCAGTACTTC. Encoded protein: CASSLLDSYEQYF.

The V and J genes are TRBV7-6 and TRBJ2-7, with a possible D match to TRBD2 (5 bases). Looked up from germline, CDR1 is SGHVS and CDR2 is FNYEAQ. Deletions cut 0 bases from V and 3 bases from J, with 6 bases between. CDR3 length: 13 amino acids. CDR3: CASSLAGVYEQYF. Here the CDR3 DNA reads TGTGCCAGCAGCTTAGCGGGAGTCTACGAGCAGTACTTC.

The J gene is TRBJ2-5, the V gene TRBV14; the match to TRBD2 covers 7 bases. From germline, CDR1 is SGHDN and CDR2 FVKESK. Trimming removed 1 base from V and 4 bases from J; junction bases left unmatched: 6. CDR3 size: 15 residues. The CDR3: CASSQGWRELETQYF. The CDR3 coding sequence is TGTGCCAGCAGCCAAGGGTGGCGGGAGTTAGAGACCCAGTACTTC.

This rearrangement joins TRBV5-5 to TRBJ1-2; the D gene is possibly TRBD1 (5 bases). Germline values: CDR1 SGHKS, CDR2 YYEKEE (reference sequence). The germline V and J ends were trimmed by 5 bases and 4 bases, with 18 bases remaining between them. This CDR3 spans 15 amino acids. The chain's CDR3 is CASRVGTFDGYGYTF. CDR3 DNA sequence: TGTGCCAGCAGGGTTGGGACTTTTGATGGCTATGGCTACACCTTC. The full variable domain, completed using reference TRBV5-5 and TRBJ1-2, is DAGVTQSPTHLIKTRGQQVTLRCSPISGHKSVSWYQQVLGQGPQFIFQYYEKEERGRGNFPDRFSARQFPNYSSELNVNALLLGDSALYLCASRVGTFDGYGYTFGSGTRLTVV.

The chain links TRBV10-3 to TRBJ1-4; 7 bases align to TRBD1. The CDR3 spans 13 residues. Trimming cost V 10 bases and J 8 bases; bases outside gene matches: 10. From germline, CDR1 is ENHRY and CDR2 SYGVKD. CDR3 coding DNA: TGTGCCACCTTCCGGCCAGGGGGAGAAAAACTGTTTTTT. Translating it yields CATFRPGGEKLFF.

CDR3 sequence: CASSLVGLAAPANTGELFF. As DNA, the CDR3 is TGCGCCAGCAGCTTGGTGGGACTAGCGGCCCCCGCGAACACCGGGGAGCTGTTTTTT. The chain couples TRBV5-1 to TRBJ2-2, with 11 bases aligning to TRBD2. The CDR3 runs 19 residues. Germline values: CDR1 SGHRS, CDR2 YFSETQ. With 0 bases clipped from V and 0 bases from J, the junction kept 7 bases outside the gene matches. The variable domain in full, with the rest retrieved from reference TRBV5-1 and TRBJ2-2, is KAGVTQTPRYLIKTRGQQVTLSCSPISGHRSVSWYQQTPGQGLQFLFEYFSETQRNKGNFPGRFSGRQFSNSRSEMNVSTLELGDSALYLCASSLVGLAAPANTGELFFGEGSRLTVL.

V is TRBV14 and J is TRBJ2-5; 8 bases map to TRBD1. This CDR3 has 17 amino acids. The ends lost 4 bases at V and 4 bases at J; junction bases unmatched: 14. Germline V CDR1 and CDR2: SGHDN, FVKESK. CDR3 coding DNA: TGTGCCAGCAGCCGCTACCAAGTGGACAGGGTGATAGAGACCCAGTACTTC. Its translation: CASSRYQVDRVIETQYF. Variable domain in full (rest from reference TRBV14 and TRBJ2-5): EAGVTQFPSHSVIEKGQTVTLRCDPISGHDNLYWYRRVMGKEIKFLLHFVKESKQDESGMPNNRFLAERTGGTYSTLKVQPAELEDSGVYFCASSRYQVDRVIETQYFGPGTRLLVL.

Only a few counts were recorded for this clone. V gene TRBV5-1 combines with J gene TRBJ2-1; 9 bases are a match to TRBD1. The V and J ends lost 4 bases and 0 bases, in that order; junction bases with no gene match: 5. CDR1 and CDR2 (germline): SGHRS, YFSETQ. The CDR3 consists of 16 residues. CDR3 in DNA: TGCGCCAGCAGCAACGGACAGGGGATCTCCTACAATGAGCAGTTCTTC. It is translated as CASSNGQGISYNEQFF.

This rearrangement joins TRBV30 to TRBJ2-1; 8 bases match TRBD2. Germline V lookup: CDR1 GTSNPN, CDR2 SVGIG (reference sequence). The trim removed 3 bases at V and 3 bases at J, leaving 7 bases unmatched. The CDR3 contains 15 residues. The CDR3 nucleotides read TGTGCCTGGAGCGAATCGGGAGGGCGCTACAATGAGCAGTTCTTC. This sequence encodes CAWSESGGRYNEQFF.